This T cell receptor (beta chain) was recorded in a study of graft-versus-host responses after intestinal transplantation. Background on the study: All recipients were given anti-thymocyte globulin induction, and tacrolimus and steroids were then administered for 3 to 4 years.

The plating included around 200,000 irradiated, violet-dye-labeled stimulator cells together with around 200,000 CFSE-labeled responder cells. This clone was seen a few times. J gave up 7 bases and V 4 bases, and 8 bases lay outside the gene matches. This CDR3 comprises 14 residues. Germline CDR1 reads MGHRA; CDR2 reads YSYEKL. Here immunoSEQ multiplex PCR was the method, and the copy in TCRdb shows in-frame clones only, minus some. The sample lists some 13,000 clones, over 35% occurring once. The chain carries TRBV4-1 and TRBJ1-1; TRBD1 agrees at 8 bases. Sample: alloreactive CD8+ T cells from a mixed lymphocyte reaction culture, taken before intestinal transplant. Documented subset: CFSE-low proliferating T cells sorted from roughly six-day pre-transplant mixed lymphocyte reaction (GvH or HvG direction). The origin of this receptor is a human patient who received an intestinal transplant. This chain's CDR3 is CASSLTGAALEAFF. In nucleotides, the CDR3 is TGCGCCAGCAGCCTGACAGGGGCCGCCCTTGAAGCTTTCTTT.